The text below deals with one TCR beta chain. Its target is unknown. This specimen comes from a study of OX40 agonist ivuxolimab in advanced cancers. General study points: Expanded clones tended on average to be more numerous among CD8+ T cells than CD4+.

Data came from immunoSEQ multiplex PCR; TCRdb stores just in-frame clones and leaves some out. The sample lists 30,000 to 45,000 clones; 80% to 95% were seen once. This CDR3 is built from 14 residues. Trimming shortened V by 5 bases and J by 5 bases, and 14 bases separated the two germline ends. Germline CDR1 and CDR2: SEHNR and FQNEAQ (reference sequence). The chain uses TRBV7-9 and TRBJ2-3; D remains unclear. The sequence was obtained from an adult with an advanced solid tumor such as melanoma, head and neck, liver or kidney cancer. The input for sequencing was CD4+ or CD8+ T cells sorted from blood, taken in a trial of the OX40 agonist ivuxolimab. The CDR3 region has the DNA TGTGCCAGCAGCCGCCCGAAGAGGAAAGATACGCAGTATTTT. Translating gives CASSRPKRKDTQYF.